These 8 T cell receptor beta chains were sequenced from one sample in a study of beta chain features in type 1 diabetes (dated 2018 in TCRdb). The method was the immunoSEQ multiplex PCR assay. The entire amount of isolated RNA was reverse transcribed using the High Capacity cDNA Reverse Transcription Kit, so the sequenced TCRB transcripts were expressed ones. TCRdb holds this immuneACCESS table with in-frame rearrangements only. Some clones are missing; in checked studies, unresolved V genes explain under half, and the rest has no known cause. This sample holds over 300,000 clones; approximately 10% were observed only once. The ten biggest clones cover 0.9% to 1.1% of the sample. Findings and caveats that apply to the study as a whole: A moderate but significant shortening of TCRB CDR3 length was observed in type 1 diabetes patients in all four CD4+ subsets.

No cognate antigen is known for these TCRs. Specimen: central memory CD4+ T cells from blood. These receptors all come from a man aged 25 to 40 with type 1 diabetes.

This clone was counted ten times or more. The DNA is omitted, as the CDR3 cannot be located on it reliably, and the CDR3 follows TCRdb's listing. The chain has TRBV28 and TRBJ2-7. CDR1 and CDR2 from the germline V gene are MDHEN and SYDVKM. The CDR3 is 14 residues long, ends included. The CDR3 reads CASSSSNRPDQQYF.

V gene TRBV27 combines with J gene TRBJ2-7; either TRBD1 or TRBD2 may fit D (5 bases each). V was clipped by 8 bases and J by 6 bases, with 17 bases between them. The CDR3 loop spans 13 amino acids. CDR1 and CDR2 from the germline V gene are MNHEY and SMNVEV (reference sequence). The CDR3 nucleotides read TGTGCCAGCTCCAGAGAGGGGTGGGGCGAGCAGTACTTC. It is translated as CASSREGWGEQYF.

A few counts support this clone. One end of the junction fails to match germline, which may point to a read error. This chain uses TRBV5-4 with TRBJ2-5, with TRBD1 identical over 9 bases. Germline V gene sequence: CDR1 SGHNT, CDR2 YYREEE (reference sequence). This CDR3 spans 14 amino acids. The chain's CDR3 is CASSPRRQGGTQYF. CDR3 nucleotides: TGCGCCAGCAGCCCTAGAAGACAGGGGGGGACCCAGTACTTC.

V and J are TRBV12-2 and TRBJ1-5. TRBV12-2 is tagged as a pseudogene. This CDR3 contains 12 residues. In nucleotides, the CDR3 is TGTGCAATATGGGGGAGCAATCAGCCCCAGCATTTT. Amino acid sequence: CAIWGSNQPQHF.

The chain is built from TRBV6-6 and TRBJ2-5; the D gene could be TRBD1 or TRBD2 (5 bases each). V was pared by 0 bases and J by 3 bases, with 8 bases between. The CDR3 consists of 14 residues. Germline-derived CDR1 and CDR2 are MNHNY and SVGAGI (reference sequence). Here the CDR3 reads CASSYSTAEETQYF. DNA for the CDR3: TGTGCCAGCAGTTACTCGACAGCGGAAGAGACCCAGTACTTC.

CDR3 coding DNA: TGTGCCAGCAGTTACAAACCGAACACTGAAGCTTTCTTT. Translated, it gives CASSYKPNTEAFF. The V gene is TRBV2, the J gene TRBJ1-1, with D unclear. Germline V gene sequence: CDR1 SNHLY, CDR2 FYNNEI. V was shortened by 5 bases and J by 1 base, with 8 bases between the two germline ends. This CDR3 has 13 amino acids.

This clone has a handful of counts. The rearrangement uses TRBV28 and TRBJ2-3; 7 bases fit TRBD2. Germline V gives CDR1 MDHEN, CDR2 SYDVKM. V shed 8 bases and J 2 bases; nucleotides not matched to a gene: 7. The CDR3 has 14 residues. CDR3 bases: TGTGCCAGCCAGAGCGGGGACTTCACAGATACGCAGTATTTT. Protein sequence: CASQSGDFTDTQYF.

The sample holds a few counts of this clone. The chain links TRBV18 to TRBJ1-1; D possibly corresponds to TRBD1 (6 bases). CDR3 length: 14 residues. Looked up from germline, CDR1 is KGHSH and CDR2 is LQKENI. Deletions cut 2 bases from V and 3 bases from J, with 10 bases between. CDR3 sequence reads: CASSPGGIDTEAFF. The DNA of the CDR3 is TGTGCCAGCTCACCAGGGGGCATCGACACTGAAGCTTTCTTT.